This T cell receptor (beta chain) was captured by sequencing in a study of radiation and T cells in renal cell carcinoma. Findings and caveats of the study: Top tumor clonotypes rose in blood 2 weeks post-radiation, then contracted.

With regard to this clone: Its antigen is not identified.

The repertoire was sequenced with immunoSEQ multiplex PCR; TCRdb's copy has only in-frame clones and lacks some. Among approximately 43,000 clones listed, 65% to 85% were seen once. Time point defined: blood 4 weeks post-SBRT, at nephrectomy. Documented treatment: 15 Gy SBRT to primary tumor, nephrectomy 4 weeks later. Nephrectomy followed 15 Gy stereotactic body radiation by 4 weeks. Germline V gene sequence: CDR1 SGHAT, CDR2 FQNNGV. V lost 6 bases and J lost 0, with 5 bases in between. The CDR3 contains 13 residues. This TCR was sampled from a woman in her 70s with renal cell carcinoma. The sample in question was blood, obtained from a patient whose treatment included radiotherapy and nephrectomy. The chain couples TRBV11-2 to TRBJ1-4, with D unclear. CDR3 in DNA: TGTGCCAGCAGTCGATCAACTAATGAAAAACTGTTTTTT. Protein sequence: CASSRSTNEKLFF. The variable domain in full, completed from reference TRBV11-2 and TRBJ1-4, reads EAGVAQSPRYKIIEKRQSVAFWCNPISGHATLYWYQQILGQGPKLLIQFQNNGVVDDSQLPKDRFSAERLKGVDSTLKIQPAKLEDSAVYLCASSRSTNEKLFFGSGTQLSVL.